This T cell receptor beta chain came from a study of regulatory T cells in long-lasting Graves disease. Investigators prepared the TCR beta libraries by applying iRepertoire HTBI primers and Arm-PCR of CDR3 regions. TCRdb reanalysed the multiplex PCR reads using MiXCR and keeps one entry per CDR3 protein. The repertoire holds 450,000 to 650,000 distinct CDR3 sequences, with more than 15% as singletons. Time point specified: newly diagnosed GD, antithyroid drugs for less than 3 months. The authors made the TCR library using RNA they extracted from PBMCs. These data also formed part of another study, on T cells in Graves' hyperthyroidism and ophthalmopathy. From that report: Diagnoses were made from clinical symptoms, serum measures (thyroxine and TRAb), thyroid ultrasound and orbital computed tomography. The HTBI primer set drove a first-round RT-PCR of the TCR CDR3. Most clonotypes that expanded in the thyroid above 0.001 also showed up in blood.

The receptor was isolated from a woman aged 35 to 59 with Graves disease. Source: peripheral blood mononuclear cells (PBMCs), taken at new diagnosis, from a patient treated with antithyroid drugs.

CDR3 sequence: CAISTSTGELFF. Here the CDR3 DNA reads TGTGCCATCAGTACTAGCACCGGGGAGCTGTTTTTT. The gene calls are TRBV10-3 and TRBJ2-2; TRBD2 might be the D (5 bases). The V and J ends lost 5 bases and 4 bases respectively, with 5 bases between them. The CDR3 length is 12 residues. The germline V gene has CDR1 ENHRY and CDR2 SYGVKD.